This T cell receptor beta chain is from a study of T-cell memory formation after mild COVID-19. This clonotype has only a few counts. What it recognizes is unknown. Points from the study as a whole: Second-wave clones with a day 37 peak had unconfirmed SARS-CoV-2 specificity.

A single record per CDR3 protein comes from TCRdb applying MiXCR to the 5' RACE reads. The sample yields fewer than 250,000 distinct CDR3 sequences, over 9.5% seen once. The receptor was derived from a man between 18 and 29 years old who had mild COVID-19 (a few samples of this study predate the infection). Cell type and time point are not known. Sequenced input: PBMCs or a T cell subset sorted from them (not recorded which).

The DNA for the CDR3 is TGTGCCAGCAGTTTCCAGGGGGGACTAGGAGGAAACACCATATATTTT. It translates to CASSFQGGLGGNTIYF. The V and J genes are TRBV27 and TRBJ1-3, with 7 bases identical to TRBD1. V was pared by 3 bases and J by 4 bases, with 9 bases of the junction left unmatched. In germline, CDR1 is MNHEY, CDR2 SMNVEV (reference sequence). The CDR3 spans 16 residues.